A single sample gave rise to the 17 T cell receptor beta chains below, sequenced in a study of T cells in Graves' hyperthyroidism and ophthalmopathy. TCR beta CDR3 regions were amplified from RNA transcripts. Carried out on the TCR CDR3, a first-round RT-PCR used the HTBI primer set. MiXCR, run by TCRdb on the multiplex PCR reads, gives a single entry per CDR3 protein. The table includes roughly 740,000 distinct CDR3 sequences, about a sixth detected once. Sequencing used blood. These receptors all come from a man aged 18-30 years with Graves' hyperthyroidism.

This clonotype was counted at least ten times. The chain uses TRBV3-1 and TRBJ2-5; D not resolved. The CDR3 has 14 amino acids. V lost 0 bases to trimming and J lost 2 bases, with 7 bases between them. Germline CDR1 is LGHDT and CDR2 is YNNKEL (reference sequence). The CDR3 bases are TGTGCCAGCAGCCAAGAGGGCAGGCAAGAGACCCAGTACTTC. It encodes CASSQEGRQETQYF.

The rearrangement uses TRBV29-1 and TRBJ2-3; D may match TRBD1 or TRBD2 (6 bases each). CDR3 size: 15 residues. The germline V gene has CDR1 SQVTM and CDR2 ANQGSEA. V was cut by 6 bases and J by 6 bases, with 22 bases left in between. DNA for the CDR3: TGCAGCGTGGAACTAAATCGGGGGCGGGTCGATACGCAGTATTTT. This sequence encodes CSVELNRGRVDTQYF.

The chain recombines TRBV5-1 with TRBJ2-3, with 8 bases identical to TRBD2. In germline, CDR1 is SGHRS, CDR2 YFSETQ. This CDR3 region has 14 residues. Trimming took 6 bases from V and 4 from J; bases not matched to a gene: 7. The chain's CDR3 is CASNPGGRADTQYF. CDR3 sequence (DNA): TGCGCCAGCAACCCGGGAGGGCGTGCAGATACGCAGTATTTT.

The chain links TRBV14 to TRBJ2-3; 8 nucleotides align to TRBD2. The CDR3 runs 17 residues. The germline V gene encodes CDR1 SGHDN and CDR2 FVKESK. V was pared by 4 bases and J by 0 bases, with 9 bases of the junction left unmatched. CDR3 DNA sequence: TGTGCCAGCAGCCGAGCCCCTAGCGGGTTTAGCACAGATACGCAGTATTTT. It specifies CASSRAPSGFSTDTQYF.

The table lists this clonotype with a few counts. The chain couples TRBV24-1 to TRBJ2-1; D remains unclear. The CDR3 contains 11 residues. From germline, CDR1 is KGHDR and CDR2 SFDVKD. The V gene lost 5 bases and the J gene lost 6 bases, with 4 bases spanning the gap. Here the CDR3 reads CATSVLNEQFF. The CDR3 bases are TGTGCCACCAGTGTTCTCAATGAGCAGTTCTTC.

This clonotype was detected ten times or more. This sequence joins TRBV12-3 or TRBV12-4 and TRBJ2-7; no definite D call. V was pared by 3 bases and J by 3 bases, with 12 bases between. The CDR3 runs to 14 residues. CDR3 coding DNA: TGTGCCAGCAGTTTTCCCACATTCGACTACGAGCAGTACTTC. This encodes CASSFPTFDYEQYF.

The sample holds many counts of this clonotype. This rearrangement joins TRBV28 to TRBJ2-3, with 11 bases matching TRBD2. From germline, CDR1 is MDHEN and CDR2 SYDVKM. CDR3 size: 16 residues. Losses at the gene ends were 8 bases for V and 2 bases for J; bases not matched to a gene: 9. CDR3 protein: CASGKDSGRDTDTQYF. For the CDR3, the DNA is TGTGCCAGCGGTAAAGATAGCGGGAGGGACACAGATACGCAGTATTTT.

A few counts support this clonotype. The chain uses TRBV9 and TRBJ2-7; 7 bases line up with TRBD1. CDR1 and CDR2 from the germline V gene are SGDLS and YYNGEE. V was pared by 2 bases and J by 7 bases, with 6 bases of the junction left unmatched. The CDR3 covers 13 residues. CDR3 nucleotides: TGTGCCAGCAGCGTCACACAGGGGCGAGAGCAGTACTTC. Protein: CASSVTQGREQYF.

The genes are TRBV20-1 and TRBJ2-1; 11 nucleotides match TRBD2. Losses at the gene ends were 0 bases for V and 6 bases for J; bases not matched to a gene: 4. This CDR3 region has 15 residues. Germline assignment: CDR1 DFQATT and CDR2 SNEGSKA (reference sequence). CDR3 sequence reads: CSARDRLAGPNEQFF. CDR3 nucleotides: TGCAGTGCTAGAGACCGACTAGCGGGGCCCAATGAGCAGTTCTTC.

This clonotype was detected ten times or more. The chain combines TRBV7-2 with TRBJ2-7, with 9 bases identical to TRBD2. The germline V gene has CDR1 SGHTA and CDR2 FQGNSA. The ends lost 5 bases at V and 2 bases at J; junction bases unmatched: 7. The CDR3 runs to 15 residues. CDR3 sequence: CASSPQRGVPYEQYF. CDR3 bases: TGTGCCAGCAGCCCCCAGCGGGGGGTACCCTACGAGCAGTACTTC.

This clonotype occurred many times. The V and J genes are TRBV30 and TRBJ2-7; 8 bases map to TRBD2. Germline lookup yields CDR1 GTSNPN and CDR2 SVGIG (reference sequence). The CDR3 is 14 amino acids. Unmatched junction bases numbered 5, after V lost 1 base and J lost 3 bases. The CDR3 region is CAWSGLAGFYEQYF. The CDR3 DNA is TGTGCCTGGAGTGGGCTAGCGGGCTTCTACGAGCAGTACTTC.

This clonotype was observed at least ten times. The chain uses TRBV28 and TRBJ2-7, with 10 bases that match TRBD1. V gave up 6 bases and J gave up 5 bases; unmatched junction bases: 10. The CDR3 is 15 residues long. Germline CDR1 and CDR2: MDHEN and SYDVKM. The CDR3 spells CASSQTGTGDHEQYF. The CDR3 DNA follows: TGTGCCAGCAGCCAGACCGGGACAGGGGACCACGAGCAGTACTTC.

This clonotype has more than one count but fewer than ten. The V and J genes are TRBV5-6 and TRBJ2-7; TRBD2 aligns across 10 bases. After removal of 4 bases from V and 4 bases from J, the junction contained 20 bases not matched to a gene. The CDR3 loop spans 19 amino acids. Germline CDR1 SGHDT, CDR2 YYEEEE. The CDR3 region is CASSRRNWLAGESPYEQYF. CDR3 in DNA: TGTGCCAGCAGCCGGCGAAACTGGCTAGCGGGAGAAAGCCCATACGAGCAGTACTTC.

This clonotype was seen many times. The rearrangement links TRBV5-1 to TRBJ1-2; D might be TRBD1 (5 bases). CDR1 and CDR2 from the germline V gene are SGHRS and YFSETQ. The CDR3 has 12 residues. Trimming took off 6 bases at V and 6 bases at J, with 12 bases between the two ends. Here the CDR3 reads CASTQRGDGYTF. CDR3 sequence (DNA): TGCGCCAGCACCCAGCGAGGGGATGGCTACACCTTC.

This clonotype has ten or more counts. This sequence joins TRBV7-9 and TRBJ1-6; D is possibly TRBD1 (5 bases). Germline CDR1 and CDR2: SEHNR and FQNEAQ (reference sequence). V lost 6 bases to trimming and J lost 3 bases, with 9 bases between them. The CDR3 has 14 residues. CDR3 in DNA: TGTGCCAGCAGTTCGCAGGGCTATAATTCACCCCTCCACTTT. Amino acids: CASSSQGYNSPLHF.

This clonotype was picked up a small number of times. V is TRBV7-2 and J is TRBJ1-5; unclear D gene. CDR3 length equals 14 residues. Trimming took 2 bases from V and 0 from J, leaving 5 bases between them. Germline CDR1 SGHTA, CDR2 FQGNSA. CDR3 DNA: TGTGCCAGCAGCTTACAAACTAGCAATCAGCCCCAGCATTTT. Amino acids: CASSLQTSNQPQHF.

The rearrangement links TRBV19 to TRBJ2-2; D not resolved. Trimming cost V 7 bases and J 9 bases, with 18 bases left between them. CDR1 and CDR2 from the germline V gene are LNHDA and SQIVND (reference sequence). CDR3 length equals 14 residues. In nucleotides, the CDR3 is TGTGCCAGTAATCATAGGGTCATTGCCTGGGAGCTGTTTTTT. This translates into CASNHRVIAWELFF.